Presented here are 9 T cell receptor beta chains from one specimen sequenced in a study of immune cell composition in non-small cell lung cancer. The protocol was immunoSEQ multiplex PCR, while the TCRdb copy is restricted to in-frame clones and leaves out a portion. The data contain about 4,000 clones, more than 75% of them seen just once; the ten biggest clones take up around a tenth. Normal lung was sampled as far from the tumour as possible, at least 3 cm. Sequenced sample: non-adjacent lung tissue. These receptors were collected from a human donor with non-small cell lung cancer.

The chain joins TRBV12-5 to TRBJ2-5; TRBD2 agrees at 12 bases. After removal of 6 bases from V and 0 bases from J, the junction contained 5 bases not matched to a gene. The V gene's germline CDR1 is LGHNT and CDR2 FRNRAP. CDR3 length: 16 amino acids. In nucleotides, the CDR3 is TGTGCTAGTGGAATCGGACTAGCGGGGTACCAAGAGACCCAGTACTTC. Residues: CASGIGLAGYQETQYF.

The rearrangement joins TRBV19 to TRBJ1-5; no clear D gene. The CDR3 length is 15 residues. V shed 5 bases and J shed 3 bases, with 14 bases lying between them. Germline V CDR1 and CDR2: LNHDA, SQIVND (reference sequence). The CDR3 is CASSPREELNQPQHF. The CDR3 bases are TGTGCCAGTAGTCCTCGGGAGGAGCTCAATCAGCCCCAGCATTTT.

The CDR3 DNA is TGTGCCAGCAGTTTATTCGGGACAGCTAACTATGGCTACACCTTC. Residues: CASSLFGTANYGYTF. The chain recombines TRBV28 with TRBJ1-2; 7 bases fit TRBD1. Germline lookup yields CDR1 MDHEN and CDR2 SYDVKM. V trimming: 1 base; J trimming: 0 bases; junction bases outside the gene matches: 2. The CDR3 has 15 amino acids.

CDR3 amino acids: CSVIGTGITDTQYF. The CDR3 DNA is TGCAGCGTAATCGGGACAGGGATCACAGATACGCAGTATTTT. The chain recombines TRBV29-1 with TRBJ2-3, with 9 bases lining up with TRBD1. J was trimmed by 2 bases and V by 6 bases; bases with no gene match: 6. Germline lookup yields CDR1 SQVTM and CDR2 ANQGSEA. This CDR3 contains 14 residues.

This chain links TRBV5-1 with TRBJ1-4; 7 bases line up with TRBD1. Germline lookup yields CDR1 SGHRS and CDR2 YFSETQ. The CDR3 consists of 14 residues. V shed 2 bases, J shed 2 bases, and the junction held 0 bases outside the gene matches. CDR3 nucleotides: TGCGCCAGCAGCTTACAGGGGACTAATGAAAAACTGTTTTTT. Its protein product is CASSLQGTNEKLFF.

This sequence joins TRBV29-1 and TRBJ1-1; the D is unclear. Trimming stripped 4 bases from V and 2 bases from J, with 14 bases between. Germline assignment: CDR1 SQVTM and CDR2 ANQGSEA. The CDR3 loop spans 14 amino acids. The CDR3 loop is CSVVSGSFNTEAFF. The CDR3 bases are TGCAGCGTTGTTAGCGGCAGCTTTAACACTGAAGCTTTCTTT.

This clone turned up a few times. The chain uses TRBV10-2 and TRBJ2-1; D may be TRBD2 (7 bases). The V end lost 0 bases, the J end lost 5 bases, and 8 bases lay between the germline ends. This CDR3 comprises 14 residues. CDR1 and CDR2 (germline): WSHSY, SAAADI. As DNA, the CDR3 is TGCGCCAGCAGTGAGTCGCGGGGGCACAATGAGCAGTTCTTC. This translates into CASSESRGHNEQFF.

The V and J genes are TRBV28 and TRBJ2-5; TRBD1 aligns across 7 bases. Germline trimming cut 10 bases from V and 4 bases from J; bases unmatched to any gene: 15. The germline gives CDR1 MDHEN, CDR2 SYDVKM. This CDR3 region has 15 residues. The CDR3 here is CATDHDRGRGETQYF. CDR3 bases: TGTGCCACCGATCACGATAGGGGGCGCGGAGAGACCCAGTACTTC.

The chain recombines TRBV5-1 with TRBJ1-1; D call uncertain. Trimming took 4 bases from V and 0 from J, leaving 10 bases between them. Germline CDR1 and CDR2: SGHRS and YFSETQ. The CDR3 sequence is 14 residues long. The CDR3 DNA sequence: TGCGCCAGCAGCCTCCGGGTTCTGAACACTGAAGCTTTCTTT. This gives the protein CASSLRVLNTEAFF.